This paragraph covers one TCR beta chain sequence. This sample stems from a study of blood T cell repertoires in COVID-19. Study-level background: PBMCs, B-cell-depleted T cells, or T cells provided the cDNA or gDNA that made up the material.

Assay used: immunoSEQ multiplex PCR; TCRdb lists only in-frame clones, some missing. The table includes about 73,000 clones, approximately 77% detected once. The CDR3 is made up of 16 amino acids. Trimming pared 2 bases from V and 4 bases from J, leaving 15 bases between. The germline V gene encodes CDR1 MGHRA and CDR2 YSYEKL. Seattle's enrolled individuals joined amid active infection and were then monitored longitudinally. What was sequenced was peripheral blood. This chain connects TRBV4-1 to TRBJ1-5, with D possibly matching TRBD1 (6 bases). The TCR originated in a man in his 70s with COVID-19, enrolled during active disease. The CDR3 bases are TGCGCCAGCAGCCAAAAGACGACAGGCCCAAATCAGCCCCAGCATTTT. Translation gives CASSQKTTGPNQPQHF.